The 8 T cell receptor beta chains below come from one sample, sequenced in a study of blood T cell repertoires in COVID-19. Profiling relied on immunoSEQ multiplex PCR, and the TCRdb table lists in-frame clones only, not all of them. Of around 250,000 clones listed, approximately 87% are singletons. Sequencing was performed on peripheral blood. These receptors were collected from a man between 60 and 75 years old with acute or convalescent COVID-19.

This clone was observed a single time. The V gene is TRBV7-2, the J gene TRBJ1-4, with 10 bases matching TRBD1. CDR3 length equals 15 residues. CDR1 is SGHTA and CDR2 is FQGNSA in the germline V gene. After removal of 5 bases from V and 8 bases from J, the junction contained 8 bases not matched to a gene. The CDR3: CASSPGGTGEEKLFF. DNA for the CDR3: TGTGCCAGCAGCCCAGGGGGGACAGGGGAAGAAAAACTGTTTTTT. The whole variable domain, filled in from reference TRBV7-2 and TRBJ1-4, reads GAGVSQSPSNKVTEKGKDVELRCDPISGHTALYWYRQSLGQGLEFLIYFQGNSAPDKSGLPSDRFSAERTGGSVSTLTIQRTQQEDSAVYLCASSPGGTGEEKLFFGSGTQLSVL.

The gene calls are TRBV28 and TRBJ1-5; D ambiguous. Trimming pared 8 bases from V and 7 bases from J, leaving 18 bases between. CDR1 MDHEN and CDR2 SYDVKM come from the germline V gene. The CDR3 sequence is 14 residues long. The chain's CDR3 is CASRNVGAGQPQHF. DNA of the CDR3: TGTGCCAGCCGCAACGTGGGCGCGGGGCAGCCCCAGCATTTT.

This chain joins TRBV19 and TRBJ1-4; 7 bases align to TRBD1. The CDR3 covers 15 residues. Germline V lookup: CDR1 LNHDA, CDR2 SQIVND (reference sequence). V shed 4 bases and J 3 bases; nucleotides not matched to a gene: 5. The CDR3 region has the DNA TGTGCCAGTAGTAGCACAGGGGCAGCTAATGAAAAACTGTTTTTT. Translating gives CASSSTGAANEKLFF.

The chain links TRBV27 to TRBJ1-2; D perhaps matches TRBD1 (6 bases). The germline CDR1 and CDR2 sequences are MNHEY and SMNVEV (reference sequence). Trimming stripped 2 bases from V and 3 bases from J, with 13 bases between. The CDR3 is 15 residues long. The CDR3 nucleotides read TGTGCCAGCAGTTTACTTACAGGGCCTGACTATGGCTACACCTTC. This gives the protein CASSLLTGPDYGYTF.

In DNA form, the CDR3 reads TGTGCCTGGAGCGTGCAGGGCCCAGATACGCAGTATTTT. As protein: CAWSVQGPDTQYF. J is TRBJ2-3 and V is TRBV30, with D perhaps TRBD1 (5 bases). The germline gives CDR1 GTSNPN, CDR2 SVGIG (reference sequence). CDR3 size: 13 residues. The V end lost 3 bases, the J end lost 4 bases, and 11 bases lay between the germline ends.

The CDR3 nucleotides read TGCGCCAGCAGCCATGGGGACAGCAGATCTAACTATGGCTACACCTTC. The encoded protein is CASSHGDSRSNYGYTF. V and J are TRBV5-1 and TRBJ1-2; 7 nucleotides agree with TRBD1. V dropped 4 bases and J dropped 0; count of bases not matched to a gene: 9. This CDR3 has 16 residues. CDR1 SGHRS and CDR2 YFSETQ come from the germline V gene.

The V and J genes are TRBV29-1 and TRBJ2-3, with a tentative D call TRBD2 (6 bases). CDR1 and CDR2 (germline): SQVTM, ANQGSEA. The CDR3 is 13 amino acids. The germline V and J ends were trimmed by 2 bases and 1 base, with 7 bases remaining between them. The CDR3 DNA follows: TGCAGCGTTGAATCTAGCGGCACAGATACGCAGTATTTT. The encoded protein is CSVESSGTDTQYF.

The rearrangement links TRBV11-3 to TRBJ1-1; maybe TRBD1 (6 bases). V gave up 3 bases and J gave up 2 bases, with 19 bases separating them. The CDR3 is made up of 17 amino acids. The germline gives CDR1 SGHNT, CDR2 YENEEA. The CDR3 loop is CASSFHLSGTLNTEAFF. DNA of the CDR3: TGTGCCAGCAGCTTTCACCTCTCCGGGACATTAAACACTGAAGCTTTCTTT.